A selection of T cell receptor beta chains follows, all from one sample in a study of control samples from healthy donors and cancer patients. Sequenced by immunoSEQ multiplex PCR; TCRdb stores in-frame clones only, minus some. The table has 50,000 to 55,000 clones, roughly 90% seen once. The specimen was PBMCs. The receptors were sampled from a man between 35 and 55 years old with colorectal cancer. The CDR3 runs from the conserved cysteine through the conserved F or W. A D gene is named only where the DNA matches it firmly. Not every row has a clone size; where given, it reads once, few, many or a size class.

TRBJ2-7 TRBV7-9 . . TGTGCCAGCAGCTCCCCGGACTCGAATCGCTACGAGCAGTACTTC CASSSPDSNRYEQYF
TRBJ1-2 TRBV6-4 . TRBD1 TGTGCCAGCAGAAAACCGAGGGACAGGGGGCCTTATGGCTACACCTTC CASRKPRDRGPYGYTF
TRBJ1-1 TRBV7-9 . . TGTGCCAGCAGCTGGACTGTCGAGACTGAAGCTTTCTTT CASSWTVETEAFF
TRBJ1-1 TRBV19 . . TGTGCCAGTAGGGACGGACTGAACACTGAAGCTTTCTTT CASRDGLNTEAFF
TRBJ1-2 TRBV11-1 once TRBD1 TGTGCCAGCAGCCGGGACAGGGTACCCCAACTTGGGGGCTACACCTTC CASSRDRVPQLGGYTF
TRBJ1-4 TRBV28 . TRBD1 TGTGCCAGCACTTACGGGACAGCTTCCTCTAATGAAAAACTGTTTTTT CASTYGTASSNEKLFF
TRBJ2-5 TRBV30 . . TGTGCCTGGAGTGATGGGGTGTCCAAGGAGACCCAGTACTTC CAWSDGVSKETQYF
TRBJ2-3 TRBV7-2 . TRBD2 TGTGCCAGCAGTTCTTGGACTAGCGGGACAGATACGCAGTATTTT CASSSWTSGTDTQYF
TRBJ1-6 TRBV13 . . TGTGCCAGCAGTCATCGGGGGGAACCCCTCCACTTT CASSHRGEPLHF
TRBJ2-3 TRBV27 . TRBD1 TGTGCCAGCAGTCCCAGGGGGCGCACAGATACGCAGTATTTT CASSPRGRTDTQYF
TRBJ2-5 TRBV3-1/TRBV3-2 . TRBD2 TGTGCCAGCAGCCTCCTTGTGGCGGGGGACCAAGAGACCCAGTACTTC CASSLLVAGDQETQYF
TRBJ2-3 TRBV3-1/TRBV3-2 . TRBD2 TGTGCCAGCAGCCTATGGACTAGCGGGAGCACAGATACGCAGTATTTT CASSLWTSGSTDTQYF
TRBJ1-2 TRBV24-1 . TRBD1 TGTGCCACCAGTGACCGACGGACAGGGTTTTTCTATGGCTACACCTTC CATSDRRTGFFYGYTF
TRBJ1-2 TRBV5-6 . TRBD1 TGTGCCAGCAGAAATAACAGGGGGCGGAACTATGGCTACACCTTC CASRNNRGRNYGYTF
TRBJ1-2 TRBV13 few TRBD1 TGTGCCAGCAGATCATTCCGGGACAGGGTTGGCTACACCTTC CASRSFRDRVGYTF
TRBJ1-5 TRBV6-6 . TRBD1 TGTGCCAGCAATCAGGGGGCAGATCAGCCCCAGCATTTT CASNQGADQPQHF
TRBJ2-2 TRBV6-5 . . TGTGCCAGCCGGGCAGAGAACACCGGGGAGCTGTTTTTT CASRAENTGELFF
TRBJ2-5 TRBV7-9 . TRBD2 TGTGCCAGCAGCCCCCCTATAGCGGGAGTGGAGACCCAGTACTTC CASSPPIAGVETQYF
TRBJ2-7 TRBV28 . . TGTGCCAGCAGTTTAGGACCCCAGACCAACGAGCAGTACTTC CASSLGPQTNEQYF
TRBJ2-1 TRBV5-1 . TRBD2 TGCGCCAGCAGCAGGCCCCTAGCGGGAGGCTCCTACAATGAGCAGTTCTTC CASSRPLAGGSYNEQFF
TRBJ2-2 TRBV24-1 few . TGTGCCACCGAACACACCGGGGAGCTGTTTTTT CATEHTGELFF
TRBJ1-2 TRBV4-1 . . TGCGCCAGCAGCCAAGACGGGACGGTACCCGGGGGTTCTGGCTACACCTTC CASSQDGTVPGGSGYTF
TRBJ1-1 TRBV14 . . TGTGCCAGCAGCCAAGCTCGGGCCTGGCGGAACACTGAAGCTTTCTTT CASSQARAWRNTEAFF
TRBJ1-5 TRBV29-1 once . TGCAGCGTTGATTCACGGACCGGTCGGCATTTT CSVDSRTGRHF
TRBJ2-1 TRBV4-1 . . TGCGCCAGCAGCCGTCTGACATCCTACAATGAGCAGTTCTTC CASSRLTSYNEQFF
TRBJ2-7 TRBV13 . TRBD1 TGTGCCAGCAGCCCACCGACAGGGCCCGAGCAGTACTTC CASSPPTGPEQYF
TRBJ1-5 TRBV6-1 once . TGTGCCAGCAGTGAACTCGGACAGATCGATCAGCCCCAGCATTTT CASSELGQIDQPQHF
TRBJ1-6 TRBV7-9 . . TGTGCCAGCAGCGTCCCTGGTCAGCCCCTCCACTTT CASSVPGQPLHF
TRBJ2-1 TRBV19 . . TGTGCCAGTAGTATTTCTGAGCGAACCTACAATGAGCAGTTCTTC CASSISERTYNEQFF
TRBJ1-4 TRBV7-9 . TRBD1 TGTGCCAGCAGCCCAAGGACAGGGGTGAATGAAAAACTGTTTTTT CASSPRTGVNEKLFF
TRBJ2-7 TRBV10-2 . . TGCGCCAGCAGTGGATTTACAGGGTCCTACGAGCAGTACTTC CASSGFTGSYEQYF
TRBJ2-3 TRBV5-4 . TRBD2 TGTGCCAGCAGATCTAGCGGGAGTTCAGATACGCAGTATTTT CASRSSGSSDTQYF
TRBJ1-2 TRBV4-1 . . TGCGCCAGCAGCCACCTGGGACGCTTAAACTATGGCTACACCTTC CASSHLGRLNYGYTF
TRBJ1-4 TRBV6-5 . . TGTGCCAGCAGTTACTGGAGAGAGAGGAATGAAAAACTGTTTTTT CASSYWRERNEKLFF
TRBJ2-5 TRBV25-1 . . TGTGCCAGCGCCCTTGAGACCCAGTACTTC CASALETQYF
TRBJ2-5 TRBV5-1 . TRBD1 TGCGCCAGCAGCTTGGGGCGCGGACAGGGGGCTCCTCCACAAGAGACCCAGTACTTC CASSLGRGQGAPPQETQYF
TRBJ2-1 TRBV2 . TRBD1 TGTGCCAGCAGTTTTCCACAGGGGCGAGGATCCTACAATGAGCAGTTCTTC CASSFPQGRGSYNEQFF
TRBJ1-1 TRBV11-1 . . TGTGCCAGCAGCCGGACAACCCCGGGGAACACTGAAGCTTTCTTT CASSRTTPGNTEAFF
TRBJ1-5 TRBV7-8 . TRBD1 TGTGCCAGCAGCTTAGCGGAAGGGACAGGGGCTCAGCCCCAGCATTTT CASSLAEGTGAQPQHF
TRBJ1-2 TRBV7-9 once . TGTGCCAGCAGCTCCGAGGCCAAATCGGGGTATGGCTACACCTTC CASSSEAKSGYGYTF
TRBJ2-7 TRBV10-3 . . TGTGCCATCAGTGGCCCAGGACACATCTACGAGCAGTACTTC CAISGPGHIYEQYF
TRBJ2-3 TRBV19 once . TGTGCCAGTACCGAGGTGGGAGGGGGACTCACAGATACGCAGTATTTT CASTEVGGGLTDTQYF